These 18 T cell receptor beta chains share one sample of origin, sequenced in a study of blood T cell repertoires in COVID-19. This table comes from immunoSEQ multiplex PCR, and its TCRdb copy is limited to in-frame clones, with some not included. This table has roughly 250,000 clones, about 90% appearing once. The sample was peripheral blood. These TCRs come from a woman aged 25-40 years with COVID-19, enrolled during active disease.

The chain recombines TRBV10-3 with TRBJ2-1, with TRBD1 matching 8 bases. In germline, CDR1 is ENHRY, CDR2 SYGVKD. This CDR3 has 14 amino acids. V lost 6 bases to trimming and J lost 7 bases; unmatched junction nucleotides: 8. The CDR3 DNA reads as TGTGCCATCAGCCCTACTACAGGGGGAAATGAGCAGTTCTTC. Amino acid sequence: CAISPTTGGNEQFF.

This clone showed up just once. This chain links TRBV15 with TRBJ1-2; 9 positions agree with TRBD1. Germline trimming cut 3 bases from V and 10 bases from J; bases unmatched to any gene: 12. The germline CDR1 and CDR2 sequences are LNHNV and YYDKDF (reference sequence). The CDR3 spans 15 residues. CDR3 in amino acids: CATSSDTGTGNLYTF. DNA of the CDR3: TGTGCCACCAGCAGTGATACCGGGACAGGGAATCTCTACACCTTC.

The chain has TRBV19 and TRBJ1-1; 9 positions match TRBD1. CDR3 size: 15 residues. Germline V gene sequence: CDR1 LNHDA, CDR2 SQIVND (reference sequence). V trimming: 3 bases; J trimming: 4 bases; junction bases outside the gene matches: 6. The CDR3 region is CASSIDRGFRTEAFF. In DNA, the CDR3 is TGTGCCAGTAGTATTGACAGGGGGTTTCGCACTGAAGCTTTCTTT.

The V call is TRBV5-1, the J call TRBJ1-6; 7 nucleotides match TRBD1. The CDR3 loop spans 14 amino acids. J gave up 4 bases and V 4 bases, and 2 bases lay outside the gene matches. CDR1 is SGHRS and CDR2 is YFSETQ in the germline V gene. This chain's CDR3 is CASSTTGYNSPLHF. The CDR3 DNA follows: TGCGCCAGCAGCACGACAGGGTATAATTCACCCCTCCACTTT.

The chain links TRBV11-2 to TRBJ2-3, with a weak D call TRBD1 (6 bases). The CDR3 spans 13 residues. Trimming took off 5 bases at V and 6 bases at J, with 12 bases between the two ends. Looked up from germline, CDR1 is SGHAT and CDR2 is FQNNGV. CDR3 in DNA: TGTGCCAGCAGCCCCGCTGGGGGCGATACGCAGTATTTT. Protein product: CASSPAGGDTQYF.

This clone was observed a few times. V is TRBV6-4 and J is TRBJ2-3; TRBD2 agrees at 7 bases. Germline CDR1 and CDR2: MRHNA and SNTAGT. Trimming cost V 0 bases and J 0 bases; bases outside gene matches: 0. The CDR3 totals 15 residues. CDR3 sequence (DNA): TGTGCCAGCAGTGACTCGGGGGGGAGCACAGATACGCAGTATTTT. Translation: CASSDSGGSTDTQYF.

The chain couples TRBV2 to TRBJ2-7, with a weak D call TRBD2 (5 bases). V shed 0 bases and J shed 3 bases, with 15 bases lying between them. This CDR3 is built from 16 residues. The germline CDR1 and CDR2 sequences are SNHLY and FYNNEI. CDR3 nucleotides: TGTGCCAGCAGTGAAGCGTGGACTGTTGCCCTCTACGAGCAGTACTTC. Protein: CASSEAWTVALYEQYF. The full variable domain, its missing parts supplied by reference TRBV2 and TRBJ2-7, is EPEVTQTPSHQVTQMGQEVILRCVPISNHLYFYWYRQILGQKVEFLVSFYNNEISEKSEIFDDQFSVERPDGSNFTLKIRSTKLEDSAMYFCASSEAWTVALYEQYFGPGTRLTVT.

This chain uses TRBV4-2 with TRBJ1-5; the match to TRBD1 covers 8 bases. There are 14 residues in the CDR3. Per the germline V gene, CDR1 is LGHNA and CDR2 is YNFKEQ. Germline trimming cut 7 bases from V and 4 bases from J; bases unmatched to any gene: 6. The CDR3 nucleotides are TGTGCCAGCACCTATGACAGGGGTAATCAGCCCCAGCATTTT. Encoded protein: CASTYDRGNQPQHF.

The chain is built from TRBV11-2 and TRBJ2-5, with TRBD2 identical over 10 bases. V lost 6 bases and J lost 6; bases outside the gene matches: 7. The CDR3 has 14 residues. The germline CDR1 and CDR2 sequences are SGHAT and FQNNGV. CDR3 residues: CASSFTSGEQTQYF. The CDR3 DNA follows: TGTGCCAGCAGTTTTACTAGCGGGGAGCAGACCCAGTACTTC. Full variable domain (missing parts from reference TRBV11-2 and TRBJ2-5): EAGVAQSPRYKIIEKRQSVAFWCNPISGHATLYWYQQILGQGPKLLIQFQNNGVVDDSQLPKDRFSAERLKGVDSTLKIQPAKLEDSAVYLCASSFTSGEQTQYFGPGTRLLVL.

The chain links TRBV10-2 to TRBJ1-1; tentatively, D is TRBD1 (6 bases). The V end lost 10 bases, the J end lost 5 bases, and 17 bases lay between the germline ends. The CDR3 covers 13 residues. Germline lookup yields CDR1 WSHSY and CDR2 SAAADI. In nucleotides, the CDR3 is TGCGCCACCAGCGGGACACTTGGGACTGAAGCTTTCTTT. Amino acids: CATSGTLGTEAFF.

The genes are TRBV7-2 and TRBJ2-7, with TRBD2 as a possible D gene (7 bases). Trimming removed 0 bases at V and 2 bases at J, with 11 bases between. The germline gives CDR1 SGHTA, CDR2 FQGNSA. The CDR3 loop spans 15 amino acids. CDR3 DNA: TGTGCCAGCAGCTTAGCGGGGGGGCGCACCTACGAGCAGTACTTC. Its translation: CASSLAGGRTYEQYF.

The gene calls are TRBV4-1 and TRBJ2-3, with 7 bases aligning to TRBD2. The V and J ends lost 6 bases and 3 bases, in that order; junction bases with no gene match: 3. The CDR3 sequence is 13 residues long. The germline V gene has CDR1 MGHRA and CDR2 YSYEKL. The CDR3 reads CASRSGATDTQYF. The DNA for the CDR3 is TGCGCCAGCAGAAGCGGGGCTACAGATACGCAGTATTTT.

This chain connects TRBV10-3 to TRBJ1-2; TRBD1 matches at 7 bases. The germline V gene encodes CDR1 ENHRY and CDR2 SYGVKD. This CDR3 spans 12 amino acids. Losses at the gene ends were 6 bases for V and 5 bases for J; bases not matched to a gene: 3. This chain's CDR3 is CAIRGDRYGYTF. CDR3 nucleotides: TGTGCCATCAGGGGGGACAGATATGGCTACACCTTC.

The chain couples TRBV27 to TRBJ1-2, with 8 nucleotides matching TRBD1. With 4 bases clipped from V and 0 bases from J, the junction kept 7 bases outside the gene matches. The CDR3 runs 16 residues. CDR1 and CDR2 (germline): MNHEY, SMNVEV (reference sequence). Here the CDR3 DNA reads TGTGCCAGCAGTTCATACCAGGGGGCTGCTAACTATGGCTACACCTTC. Protein product: CASSSYQGAANYGYTF.

This chain joins TRBV19 and TRBJ2-1, with a tentative D call TRBD1 (5 bases). Germline CDR1 and CDR2: LNHDA and SQIVND (reference sequence). V lost 1 base and J 13 bases, leaving 14 bases between the germline ends. This CDR3 spans 13 amino acids. The DNA for the CDR3 is TGTGCCAGTAGTATAGGATATTCAGGGATCCAGTTCTTC. As protein: CASSIGYSGIQFF.

The chain recombines TRBV4-1 with TRBJ2-7; D may be TRBD1 (6 bases). This CDR3 has 14 residues. Germline V gene lookup returns CDR1 MGHRA and CDR2 YSYEKL. The V gene lost 3 bases and the J gene lost 3 bases, with 12 bases spanning the gap. The CDR3 region is CASSQVRQDYEQYF. The CDR3, as DNA: TGCGCCAGCAGCCAGGTGAGACAGGACTACGAGCAGTACTTC.

This clone was seen once. Other nucleotide sequences from this sample produce the same CDR3. V is TRBV29-1 and J is TRBJ1-1, with a weak D call TRBD1 (5 bases). V gave up 5 bases and J gave up 2 bases, with 9 bases separating them. CDR3 size: 12 residues. Germline CDR1 is SQVTM and CDR2 is ANQGSEA. CDR3 coding DNA: TGCAGCGTTTTAGGACAAAACACTGAAGCTTTCTTT. It specifies CSVLGQNTEAFF.

The rearrangement uses TRBV18 and TRBJ2-7, with D perhaps TRBD2 (5 bases). Germline CDR1 reads KGHSH; CDR2 reads LQKENI. The CDR3 is 15 amino acids. The ends were cut back, 6 bases at V and 1 base at J, with 16 bases in the middle. CDR3 residues: CASSPGLDGSYEQYF. CDR3 sequence (DNA): TGTGCCAGCTCGCCTGGACTGGACGGTTCCTACGAGCAGTACTTC.